Detailed here is one T cell receptor beta chain. Its antigen is not identified. The data are from a study of brain T cells in children with intractable seizures. Study observations and caveats: Pre- and post-surgery blood differed in depth, so pre-surgery absences may be undersampling.

The time point denotes: blood from clinic visit 5 months post-surgery; TSC patient then seizure free. At least one anti-epileptic drug was given before surgery. V lost 3 bases to trimming and J lost 6 bases, with 8 bases between them. The germline V gene has CDR1 MGHDK and CDR2 SYGVNS. The CDR3 runs to 12 residues. Sequenced by immunoSEQ multiplex PCR; TCRdb stores in-frame clones only, minus some. The top ten clones hold 5% to 7% of a sample with about 340,000 clones, more than 85% of them seen once. This receptor was taken from a boy less than two years old with tuberous sclerosis and intractable seizures. The sample in question was peripheral blood, obtained roughly 5 months after surgery. The chain couples TRBV25-1 to TRBJ1-2, with a possible D match to TRBD1 (6 bases). CDR3 loop: CASSDRGDGYTF. The DNA for the CDR3 is TGTGCCAGCAGTGACAGGGGAGATGGCTACACCTTC.